Each of the 10 T cell receptor beta chains below was sequenced from the same sample in a study of blood T cells in healthy people across ages (dated by TCRdb to about 2015). Receptor amplification or capture employed 5' RACE. A second PCR of about 7 to 12 cycles was run with a J-beta primer mix and a sample-barcoded 5' primer. Using fastp at Q25 and MiXCR, TCRdb reprocessed the public reads and kept productive beta chains. CDR3 protein duplicates are merged, each entry listing the most common genes and DNA. The sample has around 2 million distinct CDR3 sequences on record, around 40% of them singletons. Under 30% of the sample goes to the ten largest clones. Material for sequencing was blood. These receptors were collected from a human donor in good health.

The chain recombines TRBV7-2 with TRBJ1-1; 7 bases are shared with TRBD1. CDR3 size: 15 residues. V was clipped by 5 bases and J by 2 bases; unmatched bases: 8. Germline-derived CDR1 and CDR2 are SGHTA and FQGNSA. The CDR3 coding sequence is TGTGCCAGCAGCGACCAACAGGGGAGAAACACTGAAGCTTTCTTT. Protein: CASSDQQGRNTEAFF.

This clonotype was found a few times. The chain has TRBV7-2 and TRBJ1-5; perhaps TRBD1 as D (6 bases). This CDR3 comprises 16 residues. CDR1 is SGHTA, CDR2 FQGNSA, per germline. V was clipped by 2 bases and J by 3 bases, with 14 bases between them. Written as DNA, the CDR3 is TGTGCCAGCAGCTTACGGGCAGGGGTGGTCAATCAGCCCCAGCATTTT. Translation gives CASSLRAGVVNQPQHF.

Ten or more counts support this clonotype. CDR3 DNA sequence: TGTGCCAGCAGCTTAAGGCTGAACACTGAAGCTTTCTTT. Its protein product is CASSLRLNTEAFF. The gene calls are TRBV7-6 and TRBJ1-1, with D uncertain. In germline, CDR1 is SGHVS, CDR2 FNYEAQ. The CDR3 spans 13 residues. V lost 2 bases to trimming and J lost 0 bases, with 4 bases between them.

The V gene is TRBV29-1, the J gene TRBJ2-7; TRBD1 matches at 11 bases. This CDR3 region has 16 residues. CDR1 is SQVTM, CDR2 ANQGSEA, per germline. The ends lost 5 bases at V and 2 bases at J; junction bases unmatched: 11. CDR3 nucleotide sequence: TGCAGCGTTCGCGCGACGGCGGGACAGGGGGCCTACGAGCAGTACTTC. Translated, it gives CSVRATAGQGAYEQYF.

Only a few counts were recorded for this clonotype. This chain uses TRBV10-3 with TRBJ2-3, with 7 positions matching TRBD2. CDR3 length: 16 amino acids. J was trimmed by 0 bases and V by 3 bases; bases with no gene match: 6. Germline V lookup: CDR1 ENHRY, CDR2 SYGVKD. The CDR3 sequence: CAISELGGGSTDTQYF. The CDR3 DNA sequence: TGTGCCATCAGTGAACTCGGCGGGGGTAGCACAGATACGCAGTATTTT.

The rearrangement uses TRBV6-6 and TRBJ2-7; 7 nucleotides align to TRBD1. J gave up 5 bases and V 4 bases, and 14 bases lay outside the gene matches. Germline V lookup: CDR1 MNHNY, CDR2 SVGAGI (reference sequence). The CDR3 has 16 residues. Written as DNA, the CDR3 is TGTGCCAGCAGTTTCGACAGGGCCTCAGCCAGGGACGAGCAGTACTTC. Translating gives CASSFDRASARDEQYF.

The V gene is TRBV5-1, the J gene TRBJ2-3; TRBD2 is a possible D gene (6 bases). Germline values: CDR1 SGHRS, CDR2 YFSETQ. V was shortened by 2 bases and J by 2 bases, with 12 bases between the two germline ends. The length of the CDR3 is 15 residues. CDR3 residues: CASSLHGSATDTQYF. The CDR3 region has the DNA TGCGCCAGCAGCTTACACGGGAGCGCCACAGATACGCAGTATTTT.

The chain links TRBV5-1 to TRBJ2-7; D may be TRBD2 (6 bases). CDR1 is SGHRS, CDR2 YFSETQ, per germline. The CDR3 loop spans 15 amino acids. Deletions cut 0 bases from V and 0 bases from J, with 10 bases between. The CDR3 spells CASSLDLATSYEQYF. The CDR3 DNA follows: TGCGCCAGCAGCTTGGATCTAGCGACCTCCTACGAGCAGTACTTC. Based on the CDR3 plus reference TRBV5-1 and TRBJ2-7, the full variable domain is KAGVTQTPRYLIKTRGQQVTLSCSPISGHRSVSWYQQTPGQGLQFLFEYFSETQRNKGNFPGRFSGRQFSNSRSEMNVSTLELGDSALYLCASSLDLATSYEQYFGPGTRLTVT.

This clonotype has a handful of counts. This chain connects TRBV6-6 to TRBJ2-3; TRBD2 aligns across 8 bases. In germline, CDR1 is MNHNY, CDR2 SVGAGI (reference sequence). This CDR3 has 14 amino acids. The V gene end was trimmed by 6 bases and the J gene end by 6 bases; junction bases not matched to a gene: 8. The CDR3 region has the DNA TGTGCCAGCAGGCTGAGCGGGGGAGGTGATACGCAGTATTTT. Translation: CASRLSGGGDTQYF.

J is TRBJ2-1 and V is TRBV9; 8 bases are shared with TRBD2. V lost 3 bases, J lost 10 bases, and 6 bases stayed unmatched. Germline CDR1 reads SGDLS; CDR2 reads YYNGEE. The CDR3 is 13 amino acids. The chain's CDR3 is CASSAGIAGEQFF. CDR3 in DNA: TGTGCCAGCAGCGCGGGAATAGCGGGGGAGCAGTTCTTC. The whole variable domain, filled in from reference TRBV9 and TRBJ2-1, reads DSGVTQTPKHLITATGQRVTLRCSPRSGDLSVYWYQQSLDQGLQFLIQYYNGEERAKGNILERFSAQQFPDLHSELNLSSLELGDSALYFCASSAGIAGEQFFGPGTRLTVL.